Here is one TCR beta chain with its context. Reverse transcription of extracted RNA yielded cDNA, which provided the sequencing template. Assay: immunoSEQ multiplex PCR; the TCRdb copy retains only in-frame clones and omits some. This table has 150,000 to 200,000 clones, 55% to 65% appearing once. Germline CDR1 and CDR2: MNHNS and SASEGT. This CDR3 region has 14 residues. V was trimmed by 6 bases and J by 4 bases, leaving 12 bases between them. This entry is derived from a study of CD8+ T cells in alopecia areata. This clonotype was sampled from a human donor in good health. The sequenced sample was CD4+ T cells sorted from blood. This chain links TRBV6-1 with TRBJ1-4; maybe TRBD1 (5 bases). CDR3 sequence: CASRAGRSNEKLFF. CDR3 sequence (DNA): TGTGCCAGCAGGGCAGGGAGGAGTAATGAAAAACTGTTTTTT.